In this sample, the clone carrying this TCR beta chain turned up many times. This CDR3 contains 15 residues. Germline V gene lookup returns CDR1 SGDLS and CDR2 YYNGEE. V was trimmed by 0 bases and J by 0 bases, leaving 7 bases between them. Samples each had at least 5.5 micrograms of total RNA extracted. It was with a sample-barcoded 5' primer and a J-beta primer mix that a second PCR of about 6 to 12 cycles was run. Via MiXCR, TCRdb re-called the 5' RACE reads, giving one row per CDR3 protein. The table records about 670,000 distinct CDR3 sequences, over 40% of them present only once. This record comes from a study of blood T cells in healthy people across ages.

The source is a woman at least 80 years old in good health. Source material: blood. The V and J genes are TRBV9 and TRBJ2-1, with unresolved D. The CDR3 loop is CASSVGGNSYNEQFF. In DNA, the CDR3 is TGTGCCAGCAGCGTAGGTGGGAACTCCTACAATGAGCAGTTCTTC. Based on the CDR3 plus reference TRBV9 and TRBJ2-1, the full variable domain is DSGVTQTPKHLITATGQRVTLRCSPRSGDLSVYWYQQSLDQGLQFLIQYYNGEERAKGNILERFSAQQFPDLHSELNLSSLELGDSALYFCASSVGGNSYNEQFFGPGTRLTVL.